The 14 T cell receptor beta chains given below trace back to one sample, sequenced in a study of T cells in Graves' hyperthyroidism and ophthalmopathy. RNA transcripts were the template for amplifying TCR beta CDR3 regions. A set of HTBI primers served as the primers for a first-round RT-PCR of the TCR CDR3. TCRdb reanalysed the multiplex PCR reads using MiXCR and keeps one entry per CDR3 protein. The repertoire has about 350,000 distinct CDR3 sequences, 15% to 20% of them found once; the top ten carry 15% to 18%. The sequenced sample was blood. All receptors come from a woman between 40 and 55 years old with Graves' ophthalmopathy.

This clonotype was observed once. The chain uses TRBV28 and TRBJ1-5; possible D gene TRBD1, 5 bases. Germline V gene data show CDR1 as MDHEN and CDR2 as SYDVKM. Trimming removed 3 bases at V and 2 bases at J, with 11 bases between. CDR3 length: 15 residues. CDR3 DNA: TGTGCCAGCAGTTTTGGCAGGGCGGGCAATCAGCCCCAGCATTTT. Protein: CASSFGRAGNQPQHF. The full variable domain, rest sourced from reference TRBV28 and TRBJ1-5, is DVKVTQSSRYLVKRTGEKVFLECVQDMDHENMFWYRQDPGLGLRLIYFSYDVKMKEKGDIPEGYSVSREKKERFSLILESASTNQTSMYLCASSFGRAGNQPQHFGDGTRLSIL.

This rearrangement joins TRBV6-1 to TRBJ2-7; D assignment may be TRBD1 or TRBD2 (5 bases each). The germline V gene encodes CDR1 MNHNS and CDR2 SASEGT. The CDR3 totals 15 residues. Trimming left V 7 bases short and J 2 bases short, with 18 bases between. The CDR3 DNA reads TGTGCCAGCAAAGAGTACCGGGGCGGTGCCTACGAGCAGTACTTC. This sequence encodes CASKEYRGGAYEQYF.

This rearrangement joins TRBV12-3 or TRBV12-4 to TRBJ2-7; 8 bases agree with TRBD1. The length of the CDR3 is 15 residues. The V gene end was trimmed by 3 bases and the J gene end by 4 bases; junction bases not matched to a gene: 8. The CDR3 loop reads CASSLEGTGDYEQYF. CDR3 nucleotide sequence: TGTGCCAGCAGTTTGGAGGGGACAGGAGATTACGAGCAGTACTTC.

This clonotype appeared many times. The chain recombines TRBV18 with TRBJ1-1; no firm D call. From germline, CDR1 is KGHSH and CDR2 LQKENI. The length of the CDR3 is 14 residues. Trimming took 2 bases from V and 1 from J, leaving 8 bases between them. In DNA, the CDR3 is TGTGCCAGCTCACCATGGGAAGGGAACACTGAAGCTTTCTTT. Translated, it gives CASSPWEGNTEAFF. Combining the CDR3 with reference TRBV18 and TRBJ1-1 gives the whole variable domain NAGVMQNPRHLVRRRGQEARLRCSPMKGHSHVYWYRQLPEEGLKFMVYLQKENIIDESGMPKERFSAEFPKEGPSILRIQQVVRGDSAAYFCASSPWEGNTEAFFGQGTRLTVV.

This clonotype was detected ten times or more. The CDR3 here is CATQTTRNGELFF. Written as DNA, the CDR3 is TGTGCCACCCAGACTACTAGGAACGGGGAGCTGTTTTTT. The chain couples TRBV6-5 to TRBJ2-2, with D possibly TRBD2 on 5 matching bases. Trimming stripped 10 bases from V and 7 bases from J, with 16 bases between. Germline values: CDR1 MNHEY, CDR2 SVGAGI. This CDR3 spans 13 amino acids.

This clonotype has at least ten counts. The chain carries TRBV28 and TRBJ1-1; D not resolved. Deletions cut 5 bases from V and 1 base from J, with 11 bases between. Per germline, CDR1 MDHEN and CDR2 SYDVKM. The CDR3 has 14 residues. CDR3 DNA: TGTGCCAGCAGTCCCCCCGGGAGGAACACTGAAGCTTTCTTT. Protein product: CASSPPGRNTEAFF.

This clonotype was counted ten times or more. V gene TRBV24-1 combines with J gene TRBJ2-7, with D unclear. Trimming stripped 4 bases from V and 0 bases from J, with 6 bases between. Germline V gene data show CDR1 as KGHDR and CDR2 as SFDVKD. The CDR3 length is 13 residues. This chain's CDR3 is CATSDSYSYEQYF. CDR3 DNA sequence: TGTGCCACCAGTGACAGCTACTCCTACGAGCAGTACTTC.

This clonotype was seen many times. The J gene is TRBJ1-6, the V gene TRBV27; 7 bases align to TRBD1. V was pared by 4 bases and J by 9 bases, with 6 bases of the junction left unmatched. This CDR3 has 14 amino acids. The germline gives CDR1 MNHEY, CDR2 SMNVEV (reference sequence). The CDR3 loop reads CASSSDRVGSPLHF. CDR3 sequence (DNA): TGTGCCAGCAGTTCCGACAGGGTGGGTTCACCCCTCCACTTT.

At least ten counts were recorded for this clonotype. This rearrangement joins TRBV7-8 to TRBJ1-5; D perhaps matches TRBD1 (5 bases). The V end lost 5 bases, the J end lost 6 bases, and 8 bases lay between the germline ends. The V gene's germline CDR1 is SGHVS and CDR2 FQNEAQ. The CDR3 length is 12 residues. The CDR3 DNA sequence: TGTGCCAGCAGCCACCAGGGTCAGCCCCAGCATTTT. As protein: CASSHQGQPQHF.

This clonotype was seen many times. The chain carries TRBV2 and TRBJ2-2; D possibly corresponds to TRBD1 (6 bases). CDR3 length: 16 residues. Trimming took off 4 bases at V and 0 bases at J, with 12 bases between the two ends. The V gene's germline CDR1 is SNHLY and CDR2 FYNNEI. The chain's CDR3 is CASSARTASNTGELFF. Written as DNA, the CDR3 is TGTGCCAGCAGTGCCAGGACAGCTTCGAACACCGGGGAGCTGTTTTTT.

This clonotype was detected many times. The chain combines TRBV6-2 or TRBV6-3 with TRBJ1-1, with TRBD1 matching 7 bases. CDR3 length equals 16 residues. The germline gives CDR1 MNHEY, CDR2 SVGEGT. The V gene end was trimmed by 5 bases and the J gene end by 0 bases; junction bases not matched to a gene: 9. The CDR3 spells CASSPGQRRLNTEAFF. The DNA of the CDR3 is TGTGCCAGCAGTCCGGGACAGCGAAGGTTGAACACTGAAGCTTTCTTT.

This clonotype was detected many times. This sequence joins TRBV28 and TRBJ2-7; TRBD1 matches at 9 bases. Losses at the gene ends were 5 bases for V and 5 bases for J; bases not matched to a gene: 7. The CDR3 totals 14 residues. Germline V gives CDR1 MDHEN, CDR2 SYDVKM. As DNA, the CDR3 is TGTGCCAGCAGTCCCGGGACAGGGTCCGACGAGCAGTACTTC. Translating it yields CASSPGTGSDEQYF.

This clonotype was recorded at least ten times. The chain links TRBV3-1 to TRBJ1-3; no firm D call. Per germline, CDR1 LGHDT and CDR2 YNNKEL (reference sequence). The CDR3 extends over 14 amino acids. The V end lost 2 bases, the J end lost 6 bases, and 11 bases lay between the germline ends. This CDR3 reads CASSQKGVVNTIYF. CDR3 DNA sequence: TGTGCCAGCAGCCAAAAGGGAGTAGTAAACACCATATATTTT. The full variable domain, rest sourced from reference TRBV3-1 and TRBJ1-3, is DTAVSQTPKYLVTQMGNDKSIKCEQNLGHDTMYWYKQDSKKFLKIMFSYNNKELIINETVPNRFSPKSPDKAHLNLHINSLELGDSAVYFCASSQKGVVNTIYFGEGSWLTVV.

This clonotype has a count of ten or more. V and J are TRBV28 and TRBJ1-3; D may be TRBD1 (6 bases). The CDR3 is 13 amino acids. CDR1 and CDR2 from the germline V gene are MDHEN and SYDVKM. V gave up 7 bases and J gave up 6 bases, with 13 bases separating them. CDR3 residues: CASNSGDPNTIYF. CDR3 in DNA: TGTGCCAGCAATTCAGGGGATCCAAACACCATATATTTT.